The present entry profiles one T cell receptor beta chain with its context. Antigen: not known. Only cases whose brain tissue showed the highest T cell transcript signatures were sequenced. Before surgery, patients took at least one anti-epileptic drug. Profiled with immunoSEQ multiplex PCR; TCRdb holds only in-frame clones, not every one. Here the sample spans 70,000 to 90,000 clones, 90% to 95% being singletons. This entry comes from a study of brain T cells in children with intractable seizures. Study results and caveats: HCMV serostatus was not known, and viral specificity came from CDR3 similarity only. Absence of clones before surgery may stem from lower sequencing depth.

The sequencing here drew on peripheral blood, taken at surgery. The TCR sequence derives from a boy less than two years old with tuberous sclerosis and intractable seizures.

The DNA for the CDR3 is TGTGCCAGCAGTTTCAACAGGAATGAAAAACTGTTTTTT. As protein: CASSFNRNEKLFF. The chain couples TRBV12-3 or TRBV12-4 to TRBJ1-4, with D possibly matching TRBD1 (5 bases). The ends were cut back, 3 bases at V and 5 bases at J, with 7 bases in the middle. This CDR3 is built from 13 residues.